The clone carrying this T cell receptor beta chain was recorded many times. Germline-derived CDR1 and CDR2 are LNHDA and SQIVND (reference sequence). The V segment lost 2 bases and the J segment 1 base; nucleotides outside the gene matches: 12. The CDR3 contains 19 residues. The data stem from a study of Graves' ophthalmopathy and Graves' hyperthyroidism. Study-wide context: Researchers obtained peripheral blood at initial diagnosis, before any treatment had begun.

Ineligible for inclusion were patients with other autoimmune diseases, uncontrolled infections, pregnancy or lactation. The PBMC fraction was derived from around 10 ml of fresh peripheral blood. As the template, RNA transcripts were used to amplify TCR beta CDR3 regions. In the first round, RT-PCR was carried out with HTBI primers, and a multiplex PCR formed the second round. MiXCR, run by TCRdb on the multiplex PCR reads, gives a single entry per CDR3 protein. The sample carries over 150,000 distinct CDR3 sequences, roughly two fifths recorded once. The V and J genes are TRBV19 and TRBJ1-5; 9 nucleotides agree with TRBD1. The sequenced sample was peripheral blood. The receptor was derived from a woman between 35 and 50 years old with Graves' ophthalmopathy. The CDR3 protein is CASSITGQGTFQSNQPQHF. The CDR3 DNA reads TGTGCCAGTAGTATAACGGGACAGGGAACCTTTCAAAGCAATCAGCCCCAGCATTTT.